The present T cell receptor beta chain was sequenced within a study of blood T cell repertoires in COVID-19. The data were produced by immunoSEQ multiplex PCR, yet TCRdb's version contains in-frame clones alone and is incomplete. The table shows over 120,000 clones, with about 80% occurring only once. CDR1 is SGHAT, CDR2 FQNNGV, per germline. The junction had 5 bases not matched to a gene; V was cut back by 5 bases and J by 5 bases. The CDR3 is 14 residues long. The source material was peripheral blood. The chain employs TRBV11-2 and TRBJ2-3, with 9 bases identical to TRBD2. The TCR originated in a man between 70 and 80 years old who had recovered from COVID-19. The CDR3 loop reads CASSPRTSEDTQYF. The DNA of the CDR3 is TGTGCCAGCAGCCCGCGGACTAGCGAAGATACGCAGTATTTT.